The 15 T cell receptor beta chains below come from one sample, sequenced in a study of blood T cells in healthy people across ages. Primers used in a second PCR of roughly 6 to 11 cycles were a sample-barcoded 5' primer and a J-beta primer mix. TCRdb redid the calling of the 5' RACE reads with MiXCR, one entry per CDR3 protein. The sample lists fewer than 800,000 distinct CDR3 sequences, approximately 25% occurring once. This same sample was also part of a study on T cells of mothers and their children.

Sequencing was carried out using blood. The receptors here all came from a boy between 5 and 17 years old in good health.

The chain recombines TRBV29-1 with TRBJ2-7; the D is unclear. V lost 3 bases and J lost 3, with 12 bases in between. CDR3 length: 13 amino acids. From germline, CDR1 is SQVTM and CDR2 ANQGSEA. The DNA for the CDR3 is TGCAGCGTTGAGGCTAGAGGTAACTACGAGCAGTACTTC. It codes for CSVEARGNYEQYF.

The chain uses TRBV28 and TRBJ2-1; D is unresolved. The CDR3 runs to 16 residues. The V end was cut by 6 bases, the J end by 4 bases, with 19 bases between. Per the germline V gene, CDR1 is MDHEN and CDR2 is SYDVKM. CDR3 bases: TGTGCCAGCAGCCCCCAGCGTAGGCGGATGTACAATGAGCAGTTCTTC. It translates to CASSPQRRRMYNEQFF. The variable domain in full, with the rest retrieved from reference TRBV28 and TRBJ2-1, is DVKVTQSSRYLVKRTGEKVFLECVQDMDHENMFWYRQDPGLGLRLIYFSYDVKMKEKGDIPEGYSVSREKKERFSLILESASTNQTSMYLCASSPQRRRMYNEQFFGPGTRLTVL.

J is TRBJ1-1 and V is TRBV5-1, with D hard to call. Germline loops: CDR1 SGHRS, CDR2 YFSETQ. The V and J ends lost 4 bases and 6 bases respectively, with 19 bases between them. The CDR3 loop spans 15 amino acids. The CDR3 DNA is TGCGCCAGCAGCGCGAGGGTCTTAGACGGCGCTGAAGCTTTCTTT. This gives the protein CASSARVLDGAEAFF. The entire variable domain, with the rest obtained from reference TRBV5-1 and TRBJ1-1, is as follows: KAGVTQTPRYLIKTRGQQVTLSCSPISGHRSVSWYQQTPGQGLQFLFEYFSETQRNKGNFPGRFSGRQFSNSRSEMNVSTLELGDSALYLCASSARVLDGAEAFFGQGTRLTVV.

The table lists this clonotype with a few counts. CDR3 DNA sequence: TGTGCCAGCAGTGAAGCGCTCAGGGAGGGCGGTGGGTACACAGATACGCAGTATTTT. Its translation: CASSEALREGGGYTDTQYF. The genes are TRBV2 and TRBJ2-3, with TRBD2 identical over 7 bases. The ends lost 0 bases at V and 2 bases at J; junction bases unmatched: 14. The CDR3 runs to 19 residues. Per the germline V gene, CDR1 is SNHLY and CDR2 is FYNNEI.

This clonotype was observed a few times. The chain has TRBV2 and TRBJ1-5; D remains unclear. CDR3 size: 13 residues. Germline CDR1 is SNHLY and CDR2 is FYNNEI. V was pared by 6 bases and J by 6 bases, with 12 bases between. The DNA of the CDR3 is TGTGCCAGCAGACCCAACACCCGTCAGCCCCAGCATTTT. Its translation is CASRPNTRQPQHF.

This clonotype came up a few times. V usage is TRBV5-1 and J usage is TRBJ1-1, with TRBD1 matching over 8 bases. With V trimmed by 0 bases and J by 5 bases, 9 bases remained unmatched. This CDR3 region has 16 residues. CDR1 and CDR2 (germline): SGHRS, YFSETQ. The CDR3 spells CASSLVGGQAGTEAFF. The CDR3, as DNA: TGCGCCAGCAGCTTGGTCGGGGGACAGGCGGGTACTGAAGCTTTCTTT.

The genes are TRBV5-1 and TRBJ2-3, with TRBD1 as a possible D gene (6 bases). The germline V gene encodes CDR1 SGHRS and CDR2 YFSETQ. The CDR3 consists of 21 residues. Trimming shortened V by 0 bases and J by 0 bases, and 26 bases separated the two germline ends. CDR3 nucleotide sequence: TGCGCCAGCAGCTTGGTCCAGGGGACATATGCAATCCTACCTAGCACAGATACGCAGTATTTT. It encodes CASSLVQGTYAILPSTDTQYF.

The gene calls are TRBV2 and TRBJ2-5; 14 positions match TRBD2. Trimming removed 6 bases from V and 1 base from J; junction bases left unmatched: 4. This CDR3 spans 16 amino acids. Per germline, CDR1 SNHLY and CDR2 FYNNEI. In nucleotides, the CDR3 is TGTGCCAGCAGCGGACTAGCGGGGGGTATCCAAGAGACCCAGTACTTC. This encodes CASSGLAGGIQETQYF.

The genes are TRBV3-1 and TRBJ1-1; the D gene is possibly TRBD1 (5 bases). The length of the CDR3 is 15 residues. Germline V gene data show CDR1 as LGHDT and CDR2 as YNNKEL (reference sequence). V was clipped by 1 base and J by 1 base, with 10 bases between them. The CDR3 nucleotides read TGTGCCAGCAGCCAAGGGACAAGGGAGAACACTGAAGCTTTCTTT. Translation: CASSQGTRENTEAFF.

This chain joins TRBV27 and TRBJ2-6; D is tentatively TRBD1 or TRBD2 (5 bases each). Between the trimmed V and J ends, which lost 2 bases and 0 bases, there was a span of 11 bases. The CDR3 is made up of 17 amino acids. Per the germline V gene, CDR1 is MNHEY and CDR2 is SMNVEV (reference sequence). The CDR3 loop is CASSLGDALSGANVLTF. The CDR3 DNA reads TGTGCCAGCAGTTTAGGGGACGCCCTCTCTGGGGCCAACGTCCTGACTTTC. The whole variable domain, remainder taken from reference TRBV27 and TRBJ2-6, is EAQVTQNPRYLITVTGKKLTVTCSQNMNHEYMSWYRQDPGLGLRQIYYSMNVEVTDKGDVPEGYKVSRKEKRNFPLILESPSPNQTSLYFCASSLGDALSGANVLTFGAGSRLTVL.

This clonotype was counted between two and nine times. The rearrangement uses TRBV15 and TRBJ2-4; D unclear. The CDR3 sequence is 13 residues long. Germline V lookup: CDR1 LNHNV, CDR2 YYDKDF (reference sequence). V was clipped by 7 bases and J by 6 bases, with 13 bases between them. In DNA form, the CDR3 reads TGTGCCACCAAAGCGACGCCGGTAAACATTCAGTACTTC. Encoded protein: CATKATPVNIQYF.

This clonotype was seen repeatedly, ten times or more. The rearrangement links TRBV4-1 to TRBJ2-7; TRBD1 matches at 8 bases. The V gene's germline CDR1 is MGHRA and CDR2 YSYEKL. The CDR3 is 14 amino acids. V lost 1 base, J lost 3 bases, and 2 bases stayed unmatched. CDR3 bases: TGCGCCAGCAGCCAAGGACAGGGGATCTACGAGCAGTACTTC. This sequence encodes CASSQGQGIYEQYF.

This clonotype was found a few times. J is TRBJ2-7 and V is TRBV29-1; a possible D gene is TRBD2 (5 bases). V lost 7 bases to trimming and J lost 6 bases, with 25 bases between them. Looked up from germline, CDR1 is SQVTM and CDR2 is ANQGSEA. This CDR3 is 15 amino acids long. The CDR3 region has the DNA TGCAGCGCCCAAGAGGGTGGTGCCTACCCAGGCGAGCAGTACTTC. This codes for CSAQEGGAYPGEQYF.

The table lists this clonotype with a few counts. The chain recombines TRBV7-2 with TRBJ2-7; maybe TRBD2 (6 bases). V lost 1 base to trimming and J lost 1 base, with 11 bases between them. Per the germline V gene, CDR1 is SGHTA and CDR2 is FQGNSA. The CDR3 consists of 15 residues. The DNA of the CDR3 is TGTGCCAGCAGCTTAGGTCTGGGGGGATCCTACGAGCAGTACTTC. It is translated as CASSLGLGGSYEQYF.

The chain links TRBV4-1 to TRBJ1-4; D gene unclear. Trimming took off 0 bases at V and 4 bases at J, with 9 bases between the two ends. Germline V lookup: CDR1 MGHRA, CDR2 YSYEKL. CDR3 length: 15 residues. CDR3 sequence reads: CASSQDHVINEKLFF. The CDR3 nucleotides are TGCGCCAGCAGCCAAGATCATGTTATTAATGAAAAACTGTTTTTT.